One sample yielded the 22 T cell receptor beta chains listed below, sequenced in a study of blood T cell repertoires in COVID-19. Sequencing was performed with immunoSEQ multiplex PCR; in TCRdb, only in-frame clones are kept and a portion is missing. This sample yields about 130,000 clones, of which around 80% are seen a single time; 37% belongs to the top ten. The specimen sequenced was peripheral blood. The receptors derive from a man aged 35-49 years with active or convalescent COVID-19.

The chain has TRBV6-6 and TRBJ2-7, with TRBD2 identical over 7 bases. Germline CDR1 MNHNY, CDR2 SVGAGI (reference sequence). This CDR3 region has 11 residues. After removal of 5 bases from V and 9 bases from J, the junction contained 4 bases not matched to a gene. The CDR3 nucleotides are TGTGCCAGCAGTCTAGCGGAGTTGCAGTACTTC. Its translation is CASSLAELQYF.

The V call is TRBV19, the J call TRBJ1-2; TRBD1 aligns across 8 bases. With V trimmed by 4 bases and J by 4 bases, 8 bases remained unmatched. Germline-derived CDR1 and CDR2 are LNHDA and SQIVND (reference sequence). There are 15 residues in the CDR3. The CDR3 loop is CASSNLQGVGYGYTF. The DNA for the CDR3 is TGTGCCAGTAGTAACCTACAGGGGGTGGGCTATGGCTACACCTTC.

CDR3 sequence: CASSPNLLTGSTDTQYF. For the CDR3, the DNA is TGTGCCAGCTCACCTAACTTACTGACGGGTAGCACAGATACGCAGTATTTT. The chain combines TRBV18 with TRBJ2-3; D is unresolved. The CDR3 covers 17 residues. The V end lost 3 bases, the J end lost 0 bases, and 16 bases lay between the germline ends. Per the germline V gene, CDR1 is KGHSH and CDR2 is LQKENI.

The V call is TRBV14, the J call TRBJ2-5; TRBD2 might be the D (6 bases). Trimming left V 4 bases short and J 5 bases short, with 14 bases between. The germline V gene has CDR1 SGHDN and CDR2 FVKESK. The CDR3 covers 14 residues. The CDR3 loop is CASSRSLEGETQYF. In nucleotides, the CDR3 is TGTGCCAGCAGCCGATCCTTGGAGGGTGAGACCCAGTACTTC.

V gene TRBV6-6 combines with J gene TRBJ2-3; 11 nucleotides line up with TRBD2. The junction had 7 bases not matched to a gene; V was cut back by 6 bases and J by 5 bases. This CDR3 has 15 residues. In germline, CDR1 is MNHNY, CDR2 SVGAGI (reference sequence). CDR3 DNA: TGTGCCAGCAGGCGGCTAGCGGGAGGTTTAGATACGCAGTATTTT. Translation gives CASRRLAGGLDTQYF.

This clone has more than one count but fewer than ten. Here the CDR3 DNA reads TGTGCCACCAGTGAACGGACACTCAATGAGCAGTTCTTC. Encoded protein: CATSERTLNEQFF. This rearrangement joins TRBV24-1 to TRBJ2-1, with D tentatively TRBD1 (5 bases). The CDR3 totals 13 residues. The V end lost 4 bases, the J end lost 6 bases, and 9 bases lay between the germline ends. CDR1 KGHDR and CDR2 SFDVKD come from the germline V gene.

The chain employs TRBV5-6 and TRBJ1-2; maybe TRBD1 (5 bases). Looked up from germline, CDR1 is SGHDT and CDR2 is YYEEEE. V lost 2 bases, J lost 4 bases, and 12 bases lay in between. CDR3 length: 14 residues. The DNA of the CDR3 is TGTGCCAGCAGCTTCCGAATCGGGGGCTATGGCTACACCTTC. It codes for CASSFRIGGYGYTF. The full variable domain, in which reference TRBV5-6 and TRBJ1-2 provide the parts outside the CDR3, is DAGVTQSPTHLIKTRGQQVTLRCSPKSGHDTVSWYQQALGQGPQFIFQYYEEEERQRGNFPDRFSGHQFPNYSSELNVNALLLGDSALYLCASSFRIGGYGYTFGSGTRLTVV.

This chain uses TRBV19 with TRBJ2-1; 13 bases fit TRBD2. The CDR3 is 19 amino acids. CDR1 is LNHDA and CDR2 is SQIVND in the germline V gene (reference sequence). V lost 5 bases and J lost 1; bases outside the gene matches: 11. DNA of the CDR3: TGTGCCAGTAGTGCCACTAGCGGGAGGGCCACATGGTCCTACAATGAGCAGTTCTTC. This codes for CASSATSGRATWSYNEQFF.

The chain combines TRBV9 with TRBJ1-6; D unresolved. In germline, CDR1 is SGDLS, CDR2 YYNGEE. Between the trimmed V and J ends, which lost 0 bases and 9 bases, there was a span of 13 bases. The CDR3 is 15 residues long. Here the CDR3 DNA reads TGTGCCAGCAGCGTAGGCTCAATTTCGGGTTCACCCCTCCACTTT. Its translation is CASSVGSISGSPLHF.

This chain links TRBV7-2 with TRBJ2-4; the D is unclear. This CDR3 is built from 14 residues. The V and J ends lost 0 bases and 9 bases respectively, with 12 bases between them. Per germline, CDR1 SGHTA and CDR2 FQGNSA. The CDR3 spells CASSLAVPPVIQYF. The CDR3 DNA is TGTGCCAGCAGCTTAGCCGTACCACCGGTCATTCAGTACTTC.

The chain's CDR3 is CASSLSTGGYTF. The CDR3 DNA reads as TGTGCCAGCAGCTTATCGACGGGAGGCTACACCTTC. The rearrangement uses TRBV7-2 and TRBJ1-2, with no clear D. The CDR3 is 12 residues long. Between the trimmed V and J ends, which lost 2 bases and 8 bases, there was a span of 9 bases. CDR1 is SGHTA, CDR2 FQGNSA, per germline.

The rearrangement uses TRBV30 and TRBJ1-1, with D unresolved. V was cut by 2 bases and J by 2 bases, with 6 bases left in between. The CDR3 runs 12 residues. Germline CDR1 is GTSNPN and CDR2 is SVGIG (reference sequence). The chain's CDR3 is CAWSPYNTEAFF. The CDR3 nucleotides are TGTGCCTGGAGTCCGTATAACACTGAAGCTTTCTTT.

This clone is a singleton in its sample. This chain joins TRBV15 and TRBJ2-2; maybe TRBD2 (6 bases). The CDR3 runs to 17 residues. Deletions cut 1 base from V and 7 bases from J, with 19 bases between. Germline CDR1 and CDR2: LNHNV and YYDKDF (reference sequence). For the CDR3, the DNA is TGTGCCACCAGCAGAGTGTCGGGAGTGCGTTTTGGCGGGGAGCTGTTTTTT. Translation: CATSRVSGVRFGGELFF.

The V gene is TRBV6-5, the J gene TRBJ2-5, with a tentative D call TRBD1 (5 bases). Germline lookup yields CDR1 MNHEY and CDR2 SVGAGI. Trimming removed 5 bases at V and 9 bases at J, with 10 bases between. There are 11 residues in the CDR3. As DNA, the CDR3 is TGTGCCAGCAGTCAGGGCATATCCCAGTACTTC. Residues: CASSQGISQYF.

The V call is TRBV6-5, the J call TRBJ1-3; D perhaps matches TRBD1 (6 bases). Germline V gives CDR1 MNHEY, CDR2 SVGAGI. The CDR3 contains 14 residues. Trimming pared 4 bases from V and 0 bases from J, leaving 7 bases between. This CDR3 reads CASSSDSSGNTIYF. CDR3 coding DNA: TGTGCCAGCAGTTCGGACAGCTCTGGAAACACCATATATTTT.

The chain couples TRBV6-6 to TRBJ2-2, with 7 positions matching TRBD2. CDR3 length equals 15 residues. From germline, CDR1 is MNHNY and CDR2 SVGAGI (reference sequence). Trimming took 7 bases from V and 1 from J; bases not matched to a gene: 6. The CDR3 nucleotides are TGTGCCAGCACTCAGACTAGCCTGAACACCGGGGAGCTGTTTTTT. The encoded protein is CASTQTSLNTGELFF.

The rearrangement uses TRBV6-5 and TRBJ1-5; 8 positions agree with TRBD1. There are 14 residues in the CDR3. Germline CDR1 MNHEY, CDR2 SVGAGI. The ends lost 6 bases at V and 3 bases at J; junction bases unmatched: 4. DNA of the CDR3: TGTGCCAGCAGGGTGACAGGGGTCAATCAGCCCCAGCATTTT. This translates into CASRVTGVNQPQHF.

In this sample, this clone turned up once. CDR3 DNA: TGTGCCAGCAGTACAAGACAGGGTTTTCATGAGCAGTTCTTC. Encoded protein: CASSTRQGFHEQFF. The rearrangement joins TRBV6-6 to TRBJ2-1, with 7 bases identical to TRBD1. With 5 bases clipped from V and 8 bases from J, the junction kept 9 bases outside the gene matches. From germline, CDR1 is MNHNY and CDR2 SVGAGI (reference sequence). The CDR3 runs to 14 residues.

The rearrangement links TRBV27 to TRBJ2-5; TRBD2 matches 7 bases. V gave up 4 bases and J gave up 3 bases; unmatched junction bases: 2. The germline CDR1 and CDR2 sequences are MNHEY and SMNVEV (reference sequence). The CDR3 length is 13 residues. The CDR3 reads CASSSAGEETQYF. The CDR3 nucleotides are TGTGCCAGCAGTTCGGCGGGGGAAGAGACCCAGTACTTC.

The chain links TRBV3-1 (or the pseudogene TRBV3-2) to TRBJ1-2, with TRBD1 matching over 9 bases. Trimming removed 7 bases from V and 5 bases from J; junction bases left unmatched: 8. This CDR3 has 14 amino acids. Germline loops: CDR1 LGHDT, CDR2 YNNKEL (reference sequence). DNA for the CDR3: TGTGCCAGCACGTCGACGGACAGGGGTTATGGCTACACCTTC. It is translated as CASTSTDRGYGYTF.

The chain employs TRBV5-6 and TRBJ2-6; D gene ambiguous. Germline CDR1 SGHDT, CDR2 YYEEEE. The CDR3 runs 16 residues. The V end was cut by 0 bases, the J end by 0 bases, with 7 bases between. The CDR3 region has the DNA TGTGCCAGCAGCTTGGTAACTATCTCTGGGGCCAACGTCCTGACTTTC. Residues: CASSLVTISGANVLTF. Drawing the rest from reference TRBV5-6 and TRBJ2-6, the complete variable domain is DAGVTQSPTHLIKTRGQQVTLRCSPKSGHDTVSWYQQALGQGPQFIFQYYEEEERQRGNFPDRFSGHQFPNYSSELNVNALLLGDSALYLCASSLVTISGANVLTFGAGSRLTVL.

The chain combines TRBV4-3 with TRBJ2-1, with 14 bases lining up with TRBD2. Trimming took 0 bases from V and 9 from J; bases not matched to a gene: 1. The CDR3 runs 15 residues. Germline assignment: CDR1 LGHNA and CDR2 YSLEER. The CDR3 loop is CASSQEGLAGVEQFF. CDR3 coding DNA: TGCGCCAGCAGCCAAGAGGGACTAGCGGGGGTTGAGCAGTTCTTC.